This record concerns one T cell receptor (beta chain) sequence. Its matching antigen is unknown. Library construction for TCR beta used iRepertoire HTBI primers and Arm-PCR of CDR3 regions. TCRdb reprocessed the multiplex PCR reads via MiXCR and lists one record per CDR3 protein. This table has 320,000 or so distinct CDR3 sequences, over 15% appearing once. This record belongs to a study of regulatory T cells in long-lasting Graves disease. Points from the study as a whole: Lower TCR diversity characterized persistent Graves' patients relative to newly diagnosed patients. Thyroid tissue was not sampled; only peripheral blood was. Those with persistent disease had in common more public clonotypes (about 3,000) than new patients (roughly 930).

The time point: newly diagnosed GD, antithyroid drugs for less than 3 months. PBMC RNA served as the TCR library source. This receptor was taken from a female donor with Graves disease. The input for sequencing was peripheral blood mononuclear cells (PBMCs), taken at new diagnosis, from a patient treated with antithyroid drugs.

The CDR3, as DNA: TGTGCCAGCAGCTTAGTGGGCCAGGGACAGGGAGGAAAACTGTTTTTT. Translating gives CASSLVGQGQGGKLFF. This chain uses TRBV11-2 with TRBJ1-4; TRBD1 agrees at 9 bases. The CDR3 contains 16 residues. From germline, CDR1 is SGHAT and CDR2 FQNNGV. The V segment lost 1 base and the J segment 10 bases; nucleotides outside the gene matches: 10. Complete variable domain (other parts from reference TRBV11-2 and TRBJ1-4): EAGVAQSPRYKIIEKRQSVAFWCNPISGHATLYWYQQILGQGPKLLIQFQNNGVVDDSQLPKDRFSAERLKGVDSTLKIQPAKLEDSAVYLCASSLVGQGQGGKLFFGSGTQLSVL.